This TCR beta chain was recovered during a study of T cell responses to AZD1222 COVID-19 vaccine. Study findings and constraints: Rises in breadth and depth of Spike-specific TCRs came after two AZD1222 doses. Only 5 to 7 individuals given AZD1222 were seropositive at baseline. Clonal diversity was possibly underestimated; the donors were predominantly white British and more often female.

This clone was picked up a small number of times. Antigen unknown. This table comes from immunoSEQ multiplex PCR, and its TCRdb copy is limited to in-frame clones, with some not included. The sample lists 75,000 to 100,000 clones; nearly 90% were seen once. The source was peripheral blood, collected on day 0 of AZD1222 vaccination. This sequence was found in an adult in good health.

CDR3 residues: CASSRDGVTYEQYF. For the CDR3, the DNA is TGTGCCAGCAGCCGGGACGGCGTTACCTACGAGCAGTACTTC. The rearrangement links TRBV7-9 to TRBJ2-7; possibly TRBD1 or TRBD2 for D (5 bases each). V was pared by 5 bases and J by 2 bases, with 13 bases between. Looked up from germline, CDR1 is SEHNR and CDR2 is FQNEAQ (reference sequence). This CDR3 is built from 14 residues.